This T cell receptor beta chain was recorded in a study of blood T cell repertoires in COVID-19. About the study: Donors in the United States, Italy and Spain gave samples during acute or convalescent COVID-19.

With V trimmed by 5 bases and J by 0 bases, 10 bases remained unmatched. Germline values: CDR1 MNHEY, CDR2 SMNVEV (reference sequence). The CDR3 covers 17 residues. Sequencing was performed with immunoSEQ multiplex PCR; in TCRdb, only in-frame clones are kept and a portion is missing. The table has around 190,000 clones, more than 75% seen once. The chain is built from TRBV27 and TRBJ1-5; 7 nucleotides line up with TRBD1. This clonotype originated in a human donor in a cohort sampled during active COVID-19. The sequenced sample consisted of peripheral blood. CDR3 nucleotide sequence: TGTGCCAGCAGTGTCTTCCCCGGGACAGTTAGCAATCAGCCCCAGCATTTT. It specifies CASSVFPGTVSNQPQHF.